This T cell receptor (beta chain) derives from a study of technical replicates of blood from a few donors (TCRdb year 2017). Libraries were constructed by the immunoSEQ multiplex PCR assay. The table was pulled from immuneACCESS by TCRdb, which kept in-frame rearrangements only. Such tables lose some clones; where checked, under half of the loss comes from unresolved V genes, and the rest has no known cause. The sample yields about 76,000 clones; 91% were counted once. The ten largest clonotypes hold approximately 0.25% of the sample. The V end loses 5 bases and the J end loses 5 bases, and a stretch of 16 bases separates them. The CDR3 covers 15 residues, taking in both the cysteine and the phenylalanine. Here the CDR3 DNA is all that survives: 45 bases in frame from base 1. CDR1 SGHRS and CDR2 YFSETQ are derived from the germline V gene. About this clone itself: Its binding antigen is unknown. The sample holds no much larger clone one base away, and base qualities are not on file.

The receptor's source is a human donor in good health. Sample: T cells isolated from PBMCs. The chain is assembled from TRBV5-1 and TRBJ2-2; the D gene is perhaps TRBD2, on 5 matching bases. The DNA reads TGCGCCAGCAGTTCAGACTACGGCGGGACCGGGGAGCTGTTTTTT. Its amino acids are CASSSDYGGTGELFF.